A single sample is the source of the 2 T cell receptor beta chains below, sequenced in a study of identical twins. TCRdb ran MiXCR on the 5' RACE reads and lists one entry per CDR3 protein. The repertoire holds 400,000 to 550,000 distinct CDR3 sequences, with approximately 24% as singletons. In addition, the sample was reused for a study of T cells expressing NK-cell markers.

The specimen sequenced was CD4+ T cells sorted from blood. All receptors derive from a woman aged 18-35 years in good health.

The chain has TRBV12-3 or TRBV12-4 and TRBJ2-1; TRBD2 agrees at 16 bases. The CDR3 has 16 amino acids. V shed 7 bases and J 7 bases; nucleotides not matched to a gene: 7. CDR3 sequence (DNA): TGTGCCAGCACCGCGGGACTAGCGGGGGGGCATAATGAGCAGTTCTTC. It codes for CASTAGLAGGHNEQFF.

The rearrangement joins TRBV5-5 to TRBJ2-3, with 11 bases matching TRBD2. Germline loops: CDR1 SGHKS, CDR2 YYEKEE (reference sequence). V trimming: 2 bases; J trimming: 3 bases; junction bases outside the gene matches: 11. The CDR3 spans 18 residues. This CDR3 is CASSFVGLAGRGTDTQYF. DNA of the CDR3: TGTGCCAGCAGCTTCGTTGGACTAGCGGGTCGTGGGACAGATACGCAGTATTTT.